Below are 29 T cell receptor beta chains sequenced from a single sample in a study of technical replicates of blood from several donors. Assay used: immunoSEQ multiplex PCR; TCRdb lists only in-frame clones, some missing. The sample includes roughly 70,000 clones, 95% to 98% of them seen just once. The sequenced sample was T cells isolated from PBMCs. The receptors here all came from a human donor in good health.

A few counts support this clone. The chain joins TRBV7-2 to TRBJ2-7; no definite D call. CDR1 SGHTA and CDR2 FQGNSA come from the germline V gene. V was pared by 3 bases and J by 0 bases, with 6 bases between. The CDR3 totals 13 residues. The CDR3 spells CASSFSSSYEQYF. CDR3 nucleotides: TGTGCCAGCAGCTTTTCTAGCTCCTACGAGCAGTACTTC.

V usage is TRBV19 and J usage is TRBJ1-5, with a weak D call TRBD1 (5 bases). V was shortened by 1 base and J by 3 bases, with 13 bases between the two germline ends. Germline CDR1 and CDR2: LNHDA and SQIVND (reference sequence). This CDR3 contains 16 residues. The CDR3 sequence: CASSIAVRQTNQPQHF. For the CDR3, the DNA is TGTGCCAGTAGTATAGCTGTTCGACAGACCAATCAGCCCCAGCATTTT.

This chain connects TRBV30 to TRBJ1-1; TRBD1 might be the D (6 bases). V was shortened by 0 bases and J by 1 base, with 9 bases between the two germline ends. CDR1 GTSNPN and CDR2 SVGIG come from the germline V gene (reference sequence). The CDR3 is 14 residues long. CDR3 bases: TGTGCCTGGAGTGTCTCCAGGGGGAACACTGAAGCTTTCTTT. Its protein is CAWSVSRGNTEAFF.

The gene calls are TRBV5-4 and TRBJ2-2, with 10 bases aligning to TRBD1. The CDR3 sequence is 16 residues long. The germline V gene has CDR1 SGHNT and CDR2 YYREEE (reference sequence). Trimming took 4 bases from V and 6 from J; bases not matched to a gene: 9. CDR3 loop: CASSPRTGGAAGELFF. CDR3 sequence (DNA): TGTGCCAGCAGCCCGAGGACAGGGGGGGCGGCCGGGGAGCTGTTTTTT.

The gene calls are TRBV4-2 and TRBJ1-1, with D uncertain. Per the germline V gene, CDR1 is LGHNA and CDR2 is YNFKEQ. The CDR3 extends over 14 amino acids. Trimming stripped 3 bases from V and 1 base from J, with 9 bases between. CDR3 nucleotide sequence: TGTGCCAGCAGCCACATTACAAAGAACACTGAAGCTTTCTTT. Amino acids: CASSHITKNTEAFF.

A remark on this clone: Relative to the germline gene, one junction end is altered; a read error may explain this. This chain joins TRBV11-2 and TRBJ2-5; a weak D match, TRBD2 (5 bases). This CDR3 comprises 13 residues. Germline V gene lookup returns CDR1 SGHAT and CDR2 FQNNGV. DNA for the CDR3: TGTGCCAGCAGCCTAGAGAGGGCTGAGACCCAGTACTTC. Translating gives CASSLERAETQYF.

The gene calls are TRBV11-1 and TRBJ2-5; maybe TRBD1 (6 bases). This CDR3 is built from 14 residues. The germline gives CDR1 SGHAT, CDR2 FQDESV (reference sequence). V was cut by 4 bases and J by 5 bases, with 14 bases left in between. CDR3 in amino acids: CASSSTGHFETQYF. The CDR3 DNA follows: TGTGCCAGCAGCTCCACGGGACATTTCGAGACCCAGTACTTC.

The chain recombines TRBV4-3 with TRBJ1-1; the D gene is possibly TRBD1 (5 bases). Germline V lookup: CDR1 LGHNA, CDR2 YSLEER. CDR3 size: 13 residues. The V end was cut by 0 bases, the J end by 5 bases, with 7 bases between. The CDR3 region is CASSQEGVTEAFF. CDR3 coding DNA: TGCGCCAGCAGCCAAGAAGGGGTTACTGAAGCTTTCTTT.

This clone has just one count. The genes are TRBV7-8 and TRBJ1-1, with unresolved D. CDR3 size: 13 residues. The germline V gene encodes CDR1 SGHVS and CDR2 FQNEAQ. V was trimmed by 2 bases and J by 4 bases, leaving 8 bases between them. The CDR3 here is CASSLFEITEAFF. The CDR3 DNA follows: TGTGCCAGCAGCTTATTTGAGATCACTGAAGCTTTCTTT.

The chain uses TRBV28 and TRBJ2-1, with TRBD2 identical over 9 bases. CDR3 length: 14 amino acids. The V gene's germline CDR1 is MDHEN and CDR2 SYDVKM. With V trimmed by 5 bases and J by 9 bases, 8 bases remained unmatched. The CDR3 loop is CASSPQREVSEQFF. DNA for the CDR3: TGTGCCAGCAGTCCCCAGCGGGAGGTGTCTGAGCAGTTCTTC.

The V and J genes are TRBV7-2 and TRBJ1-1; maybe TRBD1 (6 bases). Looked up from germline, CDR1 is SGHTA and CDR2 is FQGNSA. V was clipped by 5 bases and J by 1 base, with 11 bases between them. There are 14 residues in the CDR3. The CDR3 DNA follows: TGTGCCAGCAGCCAAGACAGGCGGAACACTGAAGCTTTCTTT. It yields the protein CASSQDRRNTEAFF.

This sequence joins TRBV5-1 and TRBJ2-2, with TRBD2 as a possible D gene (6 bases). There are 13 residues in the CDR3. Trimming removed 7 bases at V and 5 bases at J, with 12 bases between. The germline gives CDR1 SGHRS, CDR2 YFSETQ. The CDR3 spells CASGREYTGELFF. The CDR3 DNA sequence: TGCGCCAGCGGCCGGGAGTATACCGGGGAGCTGTTTTTT.

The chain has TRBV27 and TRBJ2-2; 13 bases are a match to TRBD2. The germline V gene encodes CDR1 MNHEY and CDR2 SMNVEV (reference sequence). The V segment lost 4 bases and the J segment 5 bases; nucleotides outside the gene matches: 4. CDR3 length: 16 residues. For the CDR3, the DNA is TGTGCCAGCAGTTCACGACTAGCGGGAGGTACCGGGGAGCTGTTTTTT. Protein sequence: CASSSRLAGGTGELFF.

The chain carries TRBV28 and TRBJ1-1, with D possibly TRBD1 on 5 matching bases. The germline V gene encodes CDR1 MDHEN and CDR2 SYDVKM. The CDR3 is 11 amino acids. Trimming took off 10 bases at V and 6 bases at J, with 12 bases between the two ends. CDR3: CATHQGAEAFF. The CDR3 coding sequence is TGTGCCACCCACCAGGGCGCTGAAGCTTTCTTT.

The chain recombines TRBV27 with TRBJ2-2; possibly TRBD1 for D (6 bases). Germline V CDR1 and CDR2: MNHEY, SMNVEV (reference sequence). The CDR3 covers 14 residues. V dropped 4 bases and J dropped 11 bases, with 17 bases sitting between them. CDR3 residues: CASSWGTGLVELFF. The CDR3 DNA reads TGTGCCAGCAGTTGGGGTACAGGGTTAGTCGAGCTGTTTTTT.

The CDR3: CASTVAGGLVSGIQYF. CDR3 bases: TGTGCCAGCACGGTAGCGGGAGGTTTAGTTTCCGGCATTCAGTACTTC. V gene TRBV5-6 combines with J gene TRBJ2-4; 10 nucleotides agree with TRBD2. CDR1 and CDR2 (germline): SGHDT, YYEEEE. This CDR3 is built from 16 residues. V shed 6 bases and J 9 bases; nucleotides not matched to a gene: 15.

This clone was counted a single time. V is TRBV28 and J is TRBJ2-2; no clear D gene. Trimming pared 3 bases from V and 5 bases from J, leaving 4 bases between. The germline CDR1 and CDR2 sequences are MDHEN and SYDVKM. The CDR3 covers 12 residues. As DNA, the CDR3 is TGTGCCAGCAGTTTCCAGACCGGGGAGCTGTTTTTT. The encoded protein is CASSFQTGELFF.

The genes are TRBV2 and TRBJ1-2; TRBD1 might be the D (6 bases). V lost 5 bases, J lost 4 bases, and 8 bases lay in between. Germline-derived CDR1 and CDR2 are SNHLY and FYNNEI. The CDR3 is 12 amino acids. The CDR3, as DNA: TGTGCCAGCAGTTGGGACACCTATGGCTACACCTTC. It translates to CASSWDTYGYTF.

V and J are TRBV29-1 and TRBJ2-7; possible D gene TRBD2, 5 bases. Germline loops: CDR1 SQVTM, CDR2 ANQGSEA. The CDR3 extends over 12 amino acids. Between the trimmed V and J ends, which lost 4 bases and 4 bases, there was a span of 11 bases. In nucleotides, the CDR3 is TGCAGCGTTGCCCTAGCCCTATACGAGCAGTACTTC. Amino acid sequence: CSVALALYEQYF.

In nucleotides, the CDR3 is TGTGCCAGCAAACCGGGACAGTCGTTCTACGAGCAGTACTTC. It codes for CASKPGQSFYEQYF. The J gene is TRBJ2-7, the V gene TRBV19; 7 bases are shared with TRBD1. The trim removed 9 bases at V and 3 bases at J, leaving 11 bases unmatched. Germline-derived CDR1 and CDR2 are LNHDA and SQIVND (reference sequence). The CDR3 has 14 amino acids.

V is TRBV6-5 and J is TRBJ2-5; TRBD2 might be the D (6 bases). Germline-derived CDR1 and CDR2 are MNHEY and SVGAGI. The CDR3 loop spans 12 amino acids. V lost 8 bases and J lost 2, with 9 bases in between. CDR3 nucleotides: TGTGCCAGCTTCCGGGGGCAAGAGACCCAGTACTTC. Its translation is CASFRGQETQYF.

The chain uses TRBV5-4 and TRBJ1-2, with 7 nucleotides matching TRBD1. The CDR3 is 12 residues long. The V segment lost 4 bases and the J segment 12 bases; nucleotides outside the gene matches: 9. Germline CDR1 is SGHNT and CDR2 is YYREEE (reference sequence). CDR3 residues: CASSADRVKNTF. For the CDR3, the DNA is TGTGCCAGCAGCGCTGACAGGGTTAAGAACACCTTC.

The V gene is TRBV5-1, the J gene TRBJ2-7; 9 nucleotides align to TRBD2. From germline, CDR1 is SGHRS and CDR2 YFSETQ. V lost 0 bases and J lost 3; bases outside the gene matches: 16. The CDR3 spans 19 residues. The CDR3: CASSLAPQREAETNYEQYF. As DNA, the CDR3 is TGCGCCAGCAGCTTGGCCCCTCAGCGGGAGGCCGAAACGAACTACGAGCAGTACTTC.

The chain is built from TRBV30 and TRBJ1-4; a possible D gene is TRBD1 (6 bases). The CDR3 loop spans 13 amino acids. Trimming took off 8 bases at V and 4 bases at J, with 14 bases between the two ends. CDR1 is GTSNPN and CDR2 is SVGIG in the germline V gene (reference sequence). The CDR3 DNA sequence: TGTGCCGGTAGGACAGCGCTTAATGAAAAACTGTTTTTT. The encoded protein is CAGRTALNEKLFF. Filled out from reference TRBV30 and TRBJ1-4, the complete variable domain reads SQTIHQWPATLVQPVGSPLSLECTVEGTSNPNLYWYRQAAGRGLQLLFYSVGIGQISSEVPQNLSASRPQDRQFILSSKKLLLSDSGFYLCAGRTALNEKLFFGSGTQLSVL.

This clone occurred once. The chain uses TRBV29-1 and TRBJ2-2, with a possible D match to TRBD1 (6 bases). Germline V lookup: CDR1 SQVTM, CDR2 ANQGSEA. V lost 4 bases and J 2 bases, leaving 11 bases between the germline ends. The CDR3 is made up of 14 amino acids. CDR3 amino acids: CSVVRGSNTGELFF. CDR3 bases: TGCAGCGTTGTTAGGGGGTCTAACACCGGGGAGCTGTTTTTT.

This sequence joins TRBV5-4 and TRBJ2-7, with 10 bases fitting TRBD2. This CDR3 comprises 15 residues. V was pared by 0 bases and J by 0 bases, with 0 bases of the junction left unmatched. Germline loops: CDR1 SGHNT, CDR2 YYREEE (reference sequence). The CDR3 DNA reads TGTGCCAGCAGCTTGGGACTAGCGGGCTCCTACGAGCAGTACTTC. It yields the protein CASSLGLAGSYEQYF. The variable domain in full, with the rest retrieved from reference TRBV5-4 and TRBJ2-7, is ETGVTQSPTHLIKTRGQQVTLRCSSQSGHNTVSWYQQALGQGPQFIFQYYREEENGRGNFPPRFSGLQFPNYSSELNVNALELDDSALYLCASSLGLAGSYEQYFGPGTRLTVT.

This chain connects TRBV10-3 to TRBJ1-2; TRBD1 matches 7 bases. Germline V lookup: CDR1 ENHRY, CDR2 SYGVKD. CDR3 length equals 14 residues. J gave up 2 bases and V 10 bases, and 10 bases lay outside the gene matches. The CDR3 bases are TGTGCCACTACCGGACAGGAGCGAAACTATGGCTACACCTTC. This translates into CATTGQERNYGYTF.

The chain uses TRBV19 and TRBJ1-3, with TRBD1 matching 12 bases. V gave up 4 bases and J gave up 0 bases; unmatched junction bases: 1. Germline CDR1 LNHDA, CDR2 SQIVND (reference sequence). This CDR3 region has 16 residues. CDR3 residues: CASSTGQGASGNTIYF. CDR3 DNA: TGTGCCAGTAGTACGGGACAGGGGGCCTCTGGAAACACCATATATTTT. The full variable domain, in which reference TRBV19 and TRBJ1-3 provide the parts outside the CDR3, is DGGITQSPKYLFRKEGQNVTLSCEQNLNHDAMYWYRQDPGQGLRLIYYSQIVNDFQKGDIAEGYSVSREKKESFPLTVTSAQKNPTAFYLCASSTGQGASGNTIYFGEGSWLTVV.

The CDR3 sequence is CASSLYIAQTGELFF. CDR3 DNA sequence: TGTGCCAGCAGCTTGTATATAGCCCAGACCGGGGAGCTGTTTTTT. V is TRBV7-9 and J is TRBJ2-2, with D hard to call. V lost 3 bases to trimming and J lost 5 bases, with 13 bases between them. Looked up from germline, CDR1 is SEHNR and CDR2 is FQNEAQ (reference sequence). The CDR3 loop spans 15 amino acids.